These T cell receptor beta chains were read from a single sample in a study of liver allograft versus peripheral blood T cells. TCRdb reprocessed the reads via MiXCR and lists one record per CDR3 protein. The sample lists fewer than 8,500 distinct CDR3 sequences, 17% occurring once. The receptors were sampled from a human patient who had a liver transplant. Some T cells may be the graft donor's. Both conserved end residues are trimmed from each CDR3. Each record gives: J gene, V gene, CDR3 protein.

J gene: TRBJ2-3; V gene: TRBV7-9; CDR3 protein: ASSPRSGADTQY
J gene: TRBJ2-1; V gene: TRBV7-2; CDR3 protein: ASSFVAGENEQF
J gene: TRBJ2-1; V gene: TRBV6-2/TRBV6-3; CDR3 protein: ASRAGLAPYNEQF
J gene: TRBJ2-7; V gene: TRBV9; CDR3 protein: ASSVGASGSPYEQY
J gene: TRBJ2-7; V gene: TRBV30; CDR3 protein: AWSVPGHHRRSSYEQY
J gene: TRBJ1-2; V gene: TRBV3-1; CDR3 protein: ASSQGGSYGYT
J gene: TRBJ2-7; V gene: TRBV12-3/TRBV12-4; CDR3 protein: ASSFSRGPYEQY
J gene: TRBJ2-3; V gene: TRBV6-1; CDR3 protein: ASSEAHRQY
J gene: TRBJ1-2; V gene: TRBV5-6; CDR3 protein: ASSYNFGDYGYT
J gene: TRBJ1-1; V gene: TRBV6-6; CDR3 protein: ASSYRNTEAF
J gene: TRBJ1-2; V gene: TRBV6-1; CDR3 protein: ASSEAGLEGYT
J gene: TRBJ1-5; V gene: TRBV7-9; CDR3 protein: ASSQTGIDQPQH
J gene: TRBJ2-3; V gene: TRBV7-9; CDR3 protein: ASNTDTQY
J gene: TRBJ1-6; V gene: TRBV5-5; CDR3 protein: ASSFSAEFNSPLH
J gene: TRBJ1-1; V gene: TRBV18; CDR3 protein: ASSPAARNTEAF
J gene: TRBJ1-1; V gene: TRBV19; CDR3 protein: ASSRNGNTEAF
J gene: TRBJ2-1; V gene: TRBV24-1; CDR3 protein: ATSDLGREGQDEQF
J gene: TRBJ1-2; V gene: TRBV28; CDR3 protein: ATSEGTEGYGYT
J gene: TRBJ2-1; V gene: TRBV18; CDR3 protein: ASSLGVAGRDEQF
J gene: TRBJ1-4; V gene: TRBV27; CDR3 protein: ASGLQGAGEKLF
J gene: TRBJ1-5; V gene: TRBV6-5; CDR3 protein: ASSYGGGGNQPQH
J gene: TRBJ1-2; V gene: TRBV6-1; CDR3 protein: ASGGTGVYGYT